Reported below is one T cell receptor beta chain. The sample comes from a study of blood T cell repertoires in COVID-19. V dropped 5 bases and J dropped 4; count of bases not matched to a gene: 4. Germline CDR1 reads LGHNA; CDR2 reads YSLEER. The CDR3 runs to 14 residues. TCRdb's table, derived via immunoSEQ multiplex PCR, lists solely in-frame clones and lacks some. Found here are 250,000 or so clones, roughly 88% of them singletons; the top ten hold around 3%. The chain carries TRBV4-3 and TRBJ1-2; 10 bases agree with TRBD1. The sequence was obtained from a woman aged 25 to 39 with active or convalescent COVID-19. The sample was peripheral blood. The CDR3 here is CASSTGTGAYGYTF. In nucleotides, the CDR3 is TGCGCCAGCAGCACCGGGACAGGGGCCTATGGCTACACCTTC.